Reported below is one TCR beta chain. The target of this receptor is not known. Per-base qualities were not stored, and no clone one base away is much larger. As encoded in the germline V gene, CDR1 is SNHLY while CDR2 is FYNNEI. The CDR3 runs 15 residues from the cysteine to the phenylalanine. Only the CDR3 DNA stays, 45 bases, in frame from base 1. V loses 4 bases at its end and J loses 6 bases; junction bases beyond the gene matches: 7. This specimen belongs to a study of blood T cell repertoires in COVID-19 (dated by TCRdb to about 2020). Background for the entire study: Samples from collaborators originated in the United States, Italy and Spain and spanned both the acute and convalescent phases of COVID-19. Samples came from the ongoing ImmuneRACE study (first 160 participants) plus 1,254 subjects from 6 global collaborators. A de-identified subject ID, COVID-19 status, age in years and sex were almost always included in the sample metadata. Deeply sampled blood TCRbeta repertoires from subjects exposed to, actively infected with, or recovered from COVID-19 were included in the dataset. The prospective study material was composed of cDNA or gDNA derived from T cells, B-cell-depleted T cells, or PBMCs. Where available, HLA class I and class II types were obtained from metadata supplied by the sample provider rather than from assay-based typing. A freely available public database, intended as a resource for researchers studying the immune response to SARS-CoV-2, is where the repertoires were released.

The immunoSEQ Assay, a bias-controlled multiplex PCR, was used to amplify TCRbeta CDR3 regions from genomic DNA. The authors' analysis ran thus. Nucleated cell counts per sample were estimated from amplification of reference gene primers within the assay. To quantify the absolute abundance of each unique TCRbeta CDR3 rearrangement, sequence reads were collapsed and filtered. For each sample, productive Simpson clonality was calculated as the square root of Simpson's diversity index across productive rearrangements. TCRdb provides this immuneACCESS table in a form limited to in-frame rearrangements. Some clones are lacking; in checked studies, under half of them reflect an unresolved V gene, and why the rest are absent is not known. From that table come the V and J calls and clone size; the DNA was used to work out D and trimming. The sample profile shows roughly 100,000 clones; around 91% of them were found once. The ten most abundant clones make up about 34% of the sample.

Summary of the overall study and its limitations: The quantity of clinical and demographic metadata differed by source and by participant and was supplied without curation.

Whole blood was collected in K2EDTA tubes by collaborating institutions according to the institutions' own protocols. Collaborator samples were shipped for TCRbeta analysis as frozen whole blood, isolated PBMCs, or DNA extracted from either sample type. The chain is encoded by TRBV2 joined to TRBJ2-7; TRBD2 aligns with 12 central bases. The TCR was taken from a woman older than 75 with acute or convalescent COVID-19. The source material was peripheral blood. In nucleotide form, the sequence is TGTGCCAGCAGTGGTCCTAGCGGGGGGGCCGGCGAGCAGTACTTC. The translation is CASSGPSGGAGEQYF.